The sequence of this TCR beta chain was determined in a study of response to subunit inactivated influenza vaccine. V lost 1 base to trimming and J lost 4 bases; unmatched junction nucleotides: 6. This CDR3 is 16 amino acids long. Looked up from germline, CDR1 is KGHDR and CDR2 is SFDVKD. Whole-study findings and limits: Each seasonal flu vaccination may recruit only limited new T cells, authors suggested.

This clonotype has just a few counts. The target antigen is unknown. MiXCR was run by TCRdb on the RT-PCR reads, yielding one entry per CDR3 protein. The repertoire holds fewer than 800,000 distinct CDR3 sequences, with approximately 14% as singletons. This receptor was taken from a man aged 45 to 65 who received an inactivated influenza vaccine. This chain joins TRBV24-1 and TRBJ2-1; 7 nucleotides agree with TRBD1. The material sequenced was PBMCs from blood, taken 12 days after vaccination. CDR3 region: CATSDLRQGVYNEQFF. The CDR3 coding sequence is TGTGCCACCAGTGATTTAAGACAGGGTGTGTACAATGAGCAGTTCTTC.